This TCR beta chain was identified in a study of T cell changes during pregnancy in multiple sclerosis. Produced via immunoSEQ multiplex PCR; TCRdb's table is partial and in-frame only. The sample contains 77,000 or so clones, roughly 93% of which appear only once. V lost 3 bases to trimming and J lost 3 bases; unmatched junction nucleotides: 7. CDR1 is MNHNS, CDR2 SASEGT, per germline. The length of the CDR3 is 16 residues. This clone was recorded a few times. Sample: peripheral blood, taken in the second trimester of pregnancy. This chain connects TRBV6-1 to TRBJ1-5; TRBD1 agrees at 8 bases. The TCR comes from a female donor in good health, enrolled as a control in a pregnancy study. In DNA, the CDR3 is TGTGCCAGCAGTGAGGGCTCAGGGGGCGACAATCAGCCCCAGCATTTT. It yields the protein CASSEGSGGDNQPQHF.